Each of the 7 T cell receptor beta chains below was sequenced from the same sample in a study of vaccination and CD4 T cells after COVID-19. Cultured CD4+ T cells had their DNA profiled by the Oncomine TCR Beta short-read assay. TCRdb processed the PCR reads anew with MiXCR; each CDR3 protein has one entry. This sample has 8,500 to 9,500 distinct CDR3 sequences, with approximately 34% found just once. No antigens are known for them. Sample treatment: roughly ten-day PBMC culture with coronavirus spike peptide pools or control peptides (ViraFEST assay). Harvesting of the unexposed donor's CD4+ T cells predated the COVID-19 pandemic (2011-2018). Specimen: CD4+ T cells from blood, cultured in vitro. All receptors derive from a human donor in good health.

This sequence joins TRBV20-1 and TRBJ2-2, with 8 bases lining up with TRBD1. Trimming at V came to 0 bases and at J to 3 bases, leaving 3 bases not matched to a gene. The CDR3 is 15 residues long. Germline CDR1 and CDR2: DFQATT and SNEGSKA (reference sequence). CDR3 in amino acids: CSARDLTGDTGELFF. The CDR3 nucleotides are TGCAGTGCTAGAGATCTGACAGGGGACACCGGGGAGCTGTTTTTT.

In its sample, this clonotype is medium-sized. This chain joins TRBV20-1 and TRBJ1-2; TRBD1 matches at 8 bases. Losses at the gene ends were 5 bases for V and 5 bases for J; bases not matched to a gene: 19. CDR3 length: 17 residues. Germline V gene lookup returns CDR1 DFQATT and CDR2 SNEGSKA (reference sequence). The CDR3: CSAGQGLIELRGYGYTF. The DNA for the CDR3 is TGCAGTGCTGGACAGGGACTAATAGAACTCCGGGGATATGGCTACACCTTC.

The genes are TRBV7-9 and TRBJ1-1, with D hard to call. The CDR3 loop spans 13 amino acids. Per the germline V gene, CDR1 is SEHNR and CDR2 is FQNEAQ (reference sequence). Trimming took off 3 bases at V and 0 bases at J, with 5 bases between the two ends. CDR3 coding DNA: TGTGCCAGCAGCTTCCCTCTGAACACTGAAGCTTTCTTT. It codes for CASSFPLNTEAFF.

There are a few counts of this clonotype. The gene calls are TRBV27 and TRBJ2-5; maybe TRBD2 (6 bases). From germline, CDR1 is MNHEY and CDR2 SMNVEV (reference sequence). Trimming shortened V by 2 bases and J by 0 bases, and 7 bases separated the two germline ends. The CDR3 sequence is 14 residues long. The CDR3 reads CASSLGGNQETQYF. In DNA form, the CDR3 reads TGTGCCAGCAGTTTAGGGGGGAACCAAGAGACCCAGTACTTC.

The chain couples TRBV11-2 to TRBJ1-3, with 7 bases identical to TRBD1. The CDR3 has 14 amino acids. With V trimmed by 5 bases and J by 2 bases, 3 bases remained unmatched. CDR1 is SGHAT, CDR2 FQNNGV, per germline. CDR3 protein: CASSAQGAGNTIYF. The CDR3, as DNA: TGTGCCAGCAGCGCGCAGGGGGCTGGAAACACCATATATTTT.

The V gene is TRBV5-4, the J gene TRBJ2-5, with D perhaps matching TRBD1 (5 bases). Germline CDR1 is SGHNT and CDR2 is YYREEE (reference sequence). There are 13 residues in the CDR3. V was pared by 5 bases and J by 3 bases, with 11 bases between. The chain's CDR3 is CASSSDSKETQYF. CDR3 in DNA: TGTGCCAGCAGTTCAGACAGTAAAGAGACCCAGTACTTC.

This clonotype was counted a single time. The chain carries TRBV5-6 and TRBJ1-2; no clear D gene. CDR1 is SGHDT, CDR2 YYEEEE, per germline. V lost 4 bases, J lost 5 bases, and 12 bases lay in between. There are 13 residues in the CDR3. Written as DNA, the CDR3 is TGTGCCAGCAGCGTGGGTGAGAGTTATGGCTACACCTTC. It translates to CASSVGESYGYTF.